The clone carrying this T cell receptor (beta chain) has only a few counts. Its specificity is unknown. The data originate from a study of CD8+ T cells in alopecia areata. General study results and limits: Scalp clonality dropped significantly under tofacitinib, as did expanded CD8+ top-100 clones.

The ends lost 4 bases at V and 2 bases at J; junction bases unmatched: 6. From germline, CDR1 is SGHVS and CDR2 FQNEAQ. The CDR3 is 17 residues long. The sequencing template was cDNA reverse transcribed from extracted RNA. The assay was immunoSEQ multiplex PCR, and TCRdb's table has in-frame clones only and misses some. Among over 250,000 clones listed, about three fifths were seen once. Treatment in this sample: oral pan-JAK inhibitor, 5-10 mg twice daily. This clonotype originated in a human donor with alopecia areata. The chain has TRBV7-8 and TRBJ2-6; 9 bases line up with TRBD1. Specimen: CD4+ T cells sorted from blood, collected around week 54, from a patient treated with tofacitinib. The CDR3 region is CASSSDRGPPGANVLTF. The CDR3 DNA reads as TGTGCCAGCAGCTCGGACAGGGGACCCCCTGGGGCCAACGTCCTGACTTTC.